What follows are 6 T cell receptor beta chains derived from one specimen sequenced in a study of blood T cell repertoires in COVID-19. TCRdb's copy holds only in-frame clones and misses some; the assay was immunoSEQ multiplex PCR. Seen here are over 200,000 clones, 80% to 90% observed once, and the top ten hold around 3.8%. The source material was PBMCs or T cells enriched from blood (not recorded which). The receptors were sampled from a woman aged 25 to 45 who had been exposed to COVID-19.

This clone was detected only a few times. V is TRBV4-1 and J is TRBJ2-7, with 10 bases lining up with TRBD2. V dropped 2 bases and J dropped 2; count of bases not matched to a gene: 6. The germline CDR1 and CDR2 sequences are MGHRA and YSYEKL. The CDR3 is 16 amino acids. The CDR3, as DNA: TGCGCCAGCAGCCAACTAGCGGGAGCCCGTACCTACGAGCAGTACTTC. The encoded protein is CASSQLAGARTYEQYF.

The chain has TRBV20-1 and TRBJ2-5, with 7 bases that match TRBD2. Germline-derived CDR1 and CDR2 are DFQATT and SNEGSKA (reference sequence). Germline trimming cut 3 bases from V and 5 bases from J; bases unmatched to any gene: 6. This CDR3 has 13 amino acids. CDR3 residues: CSASAPGRETQYF. The CDR3 DNA is TGCAGTGCTAGTGCCCCCGGGAGGGAGACCCAGTACTTC.

This sequence joins TRBV7-9 and TRBJ2-7; TRBD2 aligns across 12 bases. Per the germline V gene, CDR1 is SEHNR and CDR2 is FQNEAQ (reference sequence). The V segment lost 4 bases and the J segment 7 bases; nucleotides outside the gene matches: 2. CDR3 length equals 13 residues. The CDR3 here is CASSSGTSGEQYF. The DNA of the CDR3 is TGTGCCAGCAGCTCCGGGACTAGCGGGGAGCAGTACTTC.

The chain has TRBV3-1 (or the pseudogene TRBV3-2) and TRBJ2-2; 11 bases align to TRBD2. In germline, CDR1 is LGHDT, CDR2 YNNKEL (reference sequence). The length of the CDR3 is 15 residues. Trimming took 7 bases from V and 5 from J; bases not matched to a gene: 6. This CDR3 reads CASNLAGGQTGELFF. As DNA, the CDR3 is TGTGCCAGCAACCTAGCGGGAGGACAGACCGGGGAGCTGTTTTTT.

This clone was seen a few times. The chain recombines TRBV18 with TRBJ2-5; the D gene is possibly TRBD2 (5 bases). Germline V gene sequence: CDR1 KGHSH, CDR2 LQKENI. Trimming left V 5 bases short and J 5 bases short, with 12 bases between. This CDR3 is 13 amino acids long. In DNA form, the CDR3 reads TGTGCCAGCTCATCTATGAGAGGGGAGACCCAGTACTTC. Amino acids: CASSSMRGETQYF.

The J gene is TRBJ1-1, the V gene TRBV27, with TRBD1 matching over 7 bases. The V segment lost 5 bases and the J segment 4 bases; nucleotides outside the gene matches: 7. The CDR3 totals 14 residues. Germline CDR1 MNHEY, CDR2 SMNVEV (reference sequence). The CDR3 sequence is CASSRQGPGTEAFF. The CDR3, as DNA: TGTGCCAGCAGTCGACAGGGCCCGGGCACTGAAGCTTTCTTT.